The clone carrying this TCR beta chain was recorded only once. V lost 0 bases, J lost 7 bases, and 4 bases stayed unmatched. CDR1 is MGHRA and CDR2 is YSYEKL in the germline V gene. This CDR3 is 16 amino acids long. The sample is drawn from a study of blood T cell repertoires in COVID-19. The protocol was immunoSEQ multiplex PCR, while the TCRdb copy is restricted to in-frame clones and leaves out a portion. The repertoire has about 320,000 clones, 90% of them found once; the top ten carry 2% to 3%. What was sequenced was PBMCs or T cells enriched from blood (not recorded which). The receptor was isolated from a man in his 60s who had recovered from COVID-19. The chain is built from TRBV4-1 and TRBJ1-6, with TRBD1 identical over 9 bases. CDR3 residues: CASSQEGQGTNSPLHF. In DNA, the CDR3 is TGCGCCAGCAGCCAAGAGGGACAGGGAACGAATTCACCCCTCCACTTT.